These 21 T cell receptor beta chains originate from one sample sequenced in a study of blood T cell repertoires in COVID-19. Data came from immunoSEQ multiplex PCR; TCRdb stores just in-frame clones and leaves some out. The data contain 260,000 or so clones, around 86% of them singletons. The specimen was PBMCs or T cells enriched from blood (not recorded which). These receptors were collected from a man aged 18 to 30 who had recovered from COVID-19.

This rearrangement joins TRBV24-1 to TRBJ2-1, with 11 bases that match TRBD1. V was pared by 10 bases and J by 5 bases, with 6 bases of the junction left unmatched. Germline loops: CDR1 KGHDR, CDR2 SFDVKD. The CDR3 contains 14 residues. The CDR3 DNA follows: TGTGCCACTAACCGGGACAGGGGGGACAATGAGCAGTTCTTC. It is translated as CATNRDRGDNEQFF.

This chain joins TRBV15 and TRBJ2-5; D is uncertain. Trimming left V 0 bases short and J 4 bases short, with 3 bases between. Germline assignment: CDR1 LNHNV and CDR2 YYDKDF (reference sequence). The CDR3 consists of 12 residues. Written as DNA, the CDR3 is TGTGCCACCAGCAGAGATAGAGAGACCCAGTACTTC. It is translated as CATSRDRETQYF.

A word on this clone: One end of the junction fails to match germline, which may point to a read error. The genes are TRBV27 and TRBJ2-7; 11 bases align to TRBD1. The germline CDR1 and CDR2 sequences are MNHEY and SMNVEV (reference sequence). The CDR3 runs 17 residues. The CDR3 reads CASSLSIGTGGGYEQYF. Written as DNA, the CDR3 is TGTGCCAGCAGCTTATCGATCGGGACAGGGGGTGGCTACGAGCAGTACTTC.

This clone came up many times. J is TRBJ1-6 and V is TRBV6-1, with a tentative D call TRBD1 (5 bases). Trimming left V 0 bases short and J 10 bases short, with 7 bases between. Per the germline V gene, CDR1 is MNHNS and CDR2 is SASEGT. The CDR3 sequence is 13 residues long. The chain's CDR3 is CASSEAGRSPLHF. The CDR3 nucleotides are TGTGCCAGCAGTGAAGCGGGGCGATCACCCCTCCACTTT.

This clone showed up just a few times. The V gene is TRBV9, the J gene TRBJ2-7; tentative D call: TRBD1 (5 bases). V lost 3 bases and J lost 3, with 7 bases in between. Germline V gene lookup returns CDR1 SGDLS and CDR2 YYNGEE. The CDR3 has 12 amino acids. The CDR3 sequence is CASSGGVYEQYF. The CDR3 region has the DNA TGTGCCAGCAGCGGGGGCGTCTACGAGCAGTACTTC.

The gene calls are TRBV1 and TRBJ1-2; TRBD1, the table's D call, was not compared with the DNA. TRBV1 is tagged as a pseudogene. The CDR3 is 14 amino acids. Here the CDR3 reads CTSSQTGTGWGYTF. CDR3 in DNA: TGCACCAGCAGCCAAACAGGGACAGGCTGGGGCTACACCTTC.

This clone was seen more than once but under ten times. Other DNA sequences in the same sample also yield this CDR3. This chain joins TRBV4-2 and TRBJ1-5; D remains unclear. CDR3 size: 15 residues. Germline CDR1 LGHNA, CDR2 YNFKEQ. V dropped 3 bases and J dropped 2 bases, with 11 bases sitting between them. CDR3 DNA: TGTGCCAGCAGCCAGGAACGCGGGGGCAATCAGCCCCAGCATTTT. Amino acids: CASSQERGGNQPQHF.

This chain links TRBV5-8 with TRBJ1-5; D not certain. V dropped 4 bases and J dropped 2 bases, with 10 bases sitting between them. This CDR3 comprises 14 residues. The germline gives CDR1 SGHTS, CDR2 YDEGEE. The CDR3 reads CASSRGTGNQPQHF. In DNA form, the CDR3 reads TGTGCCAGCAGCCGAGGTACGGGCAATCAGCCCCAGCATTTT.

The chain joins TRBV27 to TRBJ1-6; 7 bases are shared with TRBD1. From germline, CDR1 is MNHEY and CDR2 SMNVEV (reference sequence). The junction had 6 bases not matched to a gene; V was cut back by 7 bases and J by 6 bases. The CDR3 sequence is 14 residues long. CDR3 region: CASTQGDTNSPLHF. CDR3 coding DNA: TGTGCCAGCACCCAGGGGGACACTAATTCACCCCTCCACTTT.

The chain recombines TRBV27 with TRBJ2-3; 7 nucleotides line up with TRBD1. This CDR3 has 14 amino acids. Germline loops: CDR1 MNHEY, CDR2 SMNVEV (reference sequence). Trimming took 4 bases from V and 4 from J; bases not matched to a gene: 5. This chain's CDR3 is CASSSTQGPDTQYF. The CDR3 DNA is TGTGCCAGCAGTTCAACACAGGGGCCAGATACGCAGTATTTT.

This clone came up once. The rearrangement uses TRBV5-4 and TRBJ2-7, with 14 bases that match TRBD2. CDR3 length equals 16 residues. Germline lookup yields CDR1 SGHNT and CDR2 YYREEE (reference sequence). Trimming cost V 4 bases and J 7 bases; bases outside gene matches: 10. The CDR3 region is CASSVGLAGAPREQYF. As DNA, the CDR3 is TGTGCCAGCAGCGTGGGACTAGCGGGGGCTCCTCGGGAGCAGTACTTC.

The CDR3 sequence: CASSPGARAEAFF. The CDR3 region has the DNA TGTGCCAGCAGTCCAGGGGCCAGGGCTGAAGCTTTCTTT. The chain combines TRBV6-5 with TRBJ1-1, with D possibly TRBD1 on 6 matching bases. CDR3 length: 13 residues. With 5 bases removed from V and 6 bases from J, the gap between germline ends came to 13 bases. The V gene's germline CDR1 is MNHEY and CDR2 SVGAGI.

The rearrangement uses TRBV20-1 and TRBJ1-1; D perhaps matches TRBD1 (5 bases). The germline V and J ends were trimmed by 5 bases and 6 bases, with 10 bases remaining between them. This CDR3 region has 11 residues. Germline CDR1 and CDR2: DFQATT and SNEGSKA (reference sequence). CDR3 loop: CSAGGGAEAFF. CDR3 DNA: TGCAGTGCTGGCGGGGGAGCTGAAGCTTTCTTT.

This chain connects TRBV2 to TRBJ2-1; D may be TRBD2 (6 bases). Germline CDR1 is SNHLY and CDR2 is FYNNEI. There are 12 residues in the CDR3. With 4 bases removed from V and 8 bases from J, the gap between germline ends came to 9 bases. CDR3 region: CASSVGGDEQFF. The CDR3 region has the DNA TGTGCCAGCAGTGTGGGGGGAGATGAGCAGTTCTTC.

The gene calls are TRBV19 and TRBJ1-5; weak D call: TRBD1 (5 bases). Germline V CDR1 and CDR2: LNHDA, SQIVND (reference sequence). The CDR3 extends over 13 amino acids. V lost 5 bases and J lost 7, with 12 bases in between. For the CDR3, the DNA is TGTGCCAGTAGTGGCTCCCAGGGACAGCCCCAGCATTTT. This encodes CASSGSQGQPQHF.

Worth noting for this clone: This could be a read error, since a much larger clone is one nucleotide away. V usage is TRBV6-4 and J usage is TRBJ2-3, with 8 bases aligning to TRBD2. CDR3 size: 15 residues. V shed 0 bases, J shed 1 base, and the junction held 0 bases outside the gene matches. Per the germline V gene, CDR1 is MRHNA and CDR2 is SNTAGT. CDR3 DNA: TGTGCCAGCAGTGACTCTAGCGGGGGCACAGATACGCAGTATTTT. It yields the protein CASSDSSGGTDTQYF.

This clone was found a few times. The gene calls are TRBV27 and TRBJ1-2; the D gene is possibly TRBD1 (5 bases). There are 17 residues in the CDR3. Deletions cut 5 bases from V and 0 bases from J, with 19 bases between. Germline assignment: CDR1 MNHEY and CDR2 SMNVEV (reference sequence). The CDR3 coding sequence is TGTGCCAGCAGTCCCGGGGGGTCCCCGATAGCTAACTATGGCTACACCTTC. Residues: CASSPGGSPIANYGYTF.

The V call is TRBV10-2, the J call TRBJ1-1; 9 bases align to TRBD1. The germline V gene has CDR1 WSHSY and CDR2 SAAADI. The CDR3 runs to 15 residues. J gave up 6 bases and V 6 bases, and 11 bases lay outside the gene matches. CDR3: CASRDDRGFPSEAFF. The CDR3 nucleotides are TGCGCCAGCAGGGACGACAGGGGGTTCCCGTCTGAAGCTTTCTTT.

The J gene is TRBJ2-5, the V gene TRBV5-1, with a tentative D call TRBD1 (7 bases). The CDR3 runs to 15 residues. Germline V gene sequence: CDR1 SGHRS, CDR2 YFSETQ. With 4 bases removed from V and 0 bases from J, the gap between germline ends came to 13 bases. CDR3 sequence reads: CASSGAGTDQETQYF. In nucleotides, the CDR3 is TGCGCCAGCAGCGGGGCGGGGACAGACCAAGAGACCCAGTACTTC.

V and J are TRBV6-5 and TRBJ2-3; weak D call: TRBD2 (5 bases). Germline V gives CDR1 MNHEY, CDR2 SVGAGI. The V and J ends lost 6 bases and 2 bases respectively, with 15 bases between them. This CDR3 comprises 15 residues. The CDR3 coding sequence is TGTGCCAGCAGGCTCGGGGTGCCCCCCACAGATACGCAGTATTTT. Translated, it gives CASRLGVPPTDTQYF.

The chain recombines TRBV10-2 with TRBJ1-1; unclear D gene. Trimming removed 6 bases at V and 0 bases at J, with 5 bases between. The germline CDR1 and CDR2 sequences are WSHSY and SAAADI. The CDR3 length is 12 residues. CDR3 region: CASRAMNTEAFF. The CDR3 bases are TGCGCCAGCAGGGCCATGAACACTGAAGCTTTCTTT.